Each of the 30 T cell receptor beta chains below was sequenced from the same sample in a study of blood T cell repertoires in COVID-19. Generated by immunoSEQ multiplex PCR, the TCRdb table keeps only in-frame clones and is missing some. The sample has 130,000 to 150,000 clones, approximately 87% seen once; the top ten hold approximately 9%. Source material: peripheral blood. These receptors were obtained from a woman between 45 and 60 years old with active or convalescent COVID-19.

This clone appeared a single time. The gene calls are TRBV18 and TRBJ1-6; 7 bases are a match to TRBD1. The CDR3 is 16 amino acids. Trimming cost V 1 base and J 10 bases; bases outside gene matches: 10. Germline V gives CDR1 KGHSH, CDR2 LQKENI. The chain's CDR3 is CASSPQGANYRSPLHF. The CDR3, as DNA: TGTGCCAGCTCACCACAGGGGGCGAATTATAGATCACCCCTCCACTTT.

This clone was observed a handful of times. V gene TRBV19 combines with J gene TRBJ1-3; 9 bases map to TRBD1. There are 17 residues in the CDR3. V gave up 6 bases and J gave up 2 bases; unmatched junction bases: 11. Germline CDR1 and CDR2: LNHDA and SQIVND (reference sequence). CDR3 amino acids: CASSPEAGTGTGNTIYF. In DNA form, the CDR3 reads TGTGCCAGTAGCCCAGAGGCCGGGACAGGGACTGGAAACACCATATATTTT.

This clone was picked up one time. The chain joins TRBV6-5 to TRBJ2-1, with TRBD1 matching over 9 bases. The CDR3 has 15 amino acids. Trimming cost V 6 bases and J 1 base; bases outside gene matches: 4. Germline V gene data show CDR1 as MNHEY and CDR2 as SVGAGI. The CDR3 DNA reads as TGTGCCAGCAGCTCGGGACAGGGTTCCTACAATGAGCAGTTCTTC. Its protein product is CASSSGQGSYNEQFF.

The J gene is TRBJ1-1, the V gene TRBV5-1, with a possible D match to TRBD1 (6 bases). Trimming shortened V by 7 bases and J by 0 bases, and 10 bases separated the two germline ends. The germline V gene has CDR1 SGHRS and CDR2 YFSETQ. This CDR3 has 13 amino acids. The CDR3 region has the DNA TGCGCCAGCCGGGACACTTTGAACACTGAAGCTTTCTTT. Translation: CASRDTLNTEAFF. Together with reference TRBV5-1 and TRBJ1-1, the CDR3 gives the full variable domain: KAGVTQTPRYLIKTRGQQVTLSCSPISGHRSVSWYQQTPGQGLQFLFEYFSETQRNKGNFPGRFSGRQFSNSRSEMNVSTLELGDSALYLCASRDTLNTEAFFGQGTRLTVV.

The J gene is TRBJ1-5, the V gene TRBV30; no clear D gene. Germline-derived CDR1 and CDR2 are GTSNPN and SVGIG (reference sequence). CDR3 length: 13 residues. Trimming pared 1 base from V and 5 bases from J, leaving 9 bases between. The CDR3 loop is CAWSDLQYQPQHF. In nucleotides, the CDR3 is TGTGCCTGGAGTGACCTGCAGTATCAGCCCCAGCATTTT.

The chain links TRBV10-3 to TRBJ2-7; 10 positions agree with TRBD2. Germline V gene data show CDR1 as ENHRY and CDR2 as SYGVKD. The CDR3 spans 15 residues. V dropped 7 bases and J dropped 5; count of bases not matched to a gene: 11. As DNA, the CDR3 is TGTGCCATCAACGAGCGGGAGGGGCCGGTAGACGAGCAGTACTTC. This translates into CAINEREGPVDEQYF.

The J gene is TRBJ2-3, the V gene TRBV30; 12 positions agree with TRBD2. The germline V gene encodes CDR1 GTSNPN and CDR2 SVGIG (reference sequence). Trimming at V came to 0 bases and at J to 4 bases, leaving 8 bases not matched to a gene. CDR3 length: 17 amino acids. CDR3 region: CAWSVLRTSGIADTQYF. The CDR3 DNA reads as TGTGCCTGGAGTGTACTAAGGACTAGCGGGATAGCAGATACGCAGTATTTT.

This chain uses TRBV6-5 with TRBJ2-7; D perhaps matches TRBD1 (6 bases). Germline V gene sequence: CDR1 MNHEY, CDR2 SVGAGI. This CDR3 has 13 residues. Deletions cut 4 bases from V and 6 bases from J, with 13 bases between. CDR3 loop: CASSSYRVGEQYF. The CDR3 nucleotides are TGTGCCAGCAGTTCCTACAGGGTCGGCGAGCAGTACTTC.

The CDR3 here is CASSMSYGELFF. The CDR3 DNA is TGTGCCAGTAGTATGTCCTACGGGGAGCTGTTTTTT. The rearrangement joins TRBV19 to TRBJ2-2, with D unclear. The CDR3 totals 12 residues. Germline CDR1 LNHDA, CDR2 SQIVND (reference sequence). With 3 bases removed from V and 7 bases from J, the gap between germline ends came to 6 bases.

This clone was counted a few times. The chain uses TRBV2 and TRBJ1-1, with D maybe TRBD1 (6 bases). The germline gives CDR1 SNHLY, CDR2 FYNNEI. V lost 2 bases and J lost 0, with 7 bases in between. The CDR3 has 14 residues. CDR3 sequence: CASSETGMNTEAFF. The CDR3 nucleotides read TGTGCCAGCAGTGAAACAGGGATGAACACTGAAGCTTTCTTT. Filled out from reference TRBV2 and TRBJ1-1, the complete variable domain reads EPEVTQTPSHQVTQMGQEVILRCVPISNHLYFYWYRQILGQKVEFLVSFYNNEISEKSEIFDDQFSVERPDGSNFTLKIRSTKLEDSAMYFCASSETGMNTEAFFGQGTRLTVV.

CDR3 DNA: TGTGCCCTAGGGGGATACAATGAGCAGTTCTTC. It specifies CALGGYNEQFF. The chain links TRBV6-6 to TRBJ2-1; possibly TRBD1 for D (6 bases). Germline V CDR1 and CDR2: MNHNY, SVGAGI (reference sequence). This CDR3 comprises 11 residues. Trimming left V 11 bases short and J 4 bases short, with 9 bases between.

CDR3 amino acids: CASQGITGELFF. The CDR3 nucleotides are TGTGCCAGCCAGGGGATTACCGGGGAGCTGTTTTTT. V usage is TRBV2 and J usage is TRBJ2-2; D may be TRBD1 (6 bases). The CDR3 is 12 residues long. V dropped 8 bases and J dropped 5 bases, with 9 bases sitting between them. Germline CDR1 is SNHLY and CDR2 is FYNNEI.

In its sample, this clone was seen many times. CDR3 nucleotides: TGCGCCAGCAGCACCCACACAAACCCATTATTCTTC. Translated, it gives CASSTHTNPLFF. This chain connects TRBV5-1 to TRBJ2-1; D is unresolved. Germline CDR1 reads SGHRS; CDR2 reads YFSETQ. The germline V and J ends were trimmed by 4 bases and 16 bases, with 18 bases remaining between them. The CDR3 covers 12 residues.

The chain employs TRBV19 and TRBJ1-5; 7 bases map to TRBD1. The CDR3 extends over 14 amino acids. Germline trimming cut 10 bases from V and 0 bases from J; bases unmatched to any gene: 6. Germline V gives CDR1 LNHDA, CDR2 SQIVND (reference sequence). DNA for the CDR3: TGTGCCACAAACACAGGGGATAGCAATCAGCCCCAGCATTTT. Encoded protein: CATNTGDSNQPQHF.

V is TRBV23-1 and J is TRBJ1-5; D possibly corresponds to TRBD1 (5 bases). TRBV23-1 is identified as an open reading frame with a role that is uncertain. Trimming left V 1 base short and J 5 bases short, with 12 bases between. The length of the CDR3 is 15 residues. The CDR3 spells CASSQFGRVYQPQHF. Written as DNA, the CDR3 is TGCGCCAGCAGTCAATTCGGCAGGGTGTATCAGCCCCAGCATTTT.

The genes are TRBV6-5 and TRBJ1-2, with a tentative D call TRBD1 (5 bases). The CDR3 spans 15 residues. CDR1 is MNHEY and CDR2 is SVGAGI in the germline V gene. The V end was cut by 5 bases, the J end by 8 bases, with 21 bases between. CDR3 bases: TGTGCCAGCAGTCCAGTGGGGACTGGACTAGGGGGCTACACCTTC. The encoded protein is CASSPVGTGLGGYTF.

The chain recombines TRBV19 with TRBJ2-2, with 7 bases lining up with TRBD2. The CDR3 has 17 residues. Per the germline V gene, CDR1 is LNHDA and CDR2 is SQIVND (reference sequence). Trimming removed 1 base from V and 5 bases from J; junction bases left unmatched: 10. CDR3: CASSIGRSASGTGELFF. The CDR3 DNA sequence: TGTGCCAGTAGTATAGGACGCTCGGCTAGCGGTACCGGGGAGCTGTTTTTT.

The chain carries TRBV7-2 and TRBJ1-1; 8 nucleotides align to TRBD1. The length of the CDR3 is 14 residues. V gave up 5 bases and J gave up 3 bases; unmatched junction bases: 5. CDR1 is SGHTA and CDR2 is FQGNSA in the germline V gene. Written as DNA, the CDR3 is TGTGCCAGCAGCCTGGGACAGGTGTACACTGAAGCTTTCTTT. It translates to CASSLGQVYTEAFF.

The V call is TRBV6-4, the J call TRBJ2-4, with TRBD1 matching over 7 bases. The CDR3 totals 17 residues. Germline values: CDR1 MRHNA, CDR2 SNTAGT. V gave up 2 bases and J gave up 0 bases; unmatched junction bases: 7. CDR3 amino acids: CASSDPGQSIAKNIQYF. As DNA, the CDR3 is TGTGCCAGCAGTGACCCGGGACAGAGTATAGCCAAAAACATTCAGTACTTC.

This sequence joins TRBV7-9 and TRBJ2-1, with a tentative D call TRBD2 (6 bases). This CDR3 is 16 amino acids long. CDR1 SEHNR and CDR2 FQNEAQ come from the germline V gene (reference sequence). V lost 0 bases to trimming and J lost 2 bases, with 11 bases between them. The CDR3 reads CASSLALASAYNEQFF. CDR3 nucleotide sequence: TGTGCCAGCAGCTTAGCGCTGGCTAGCGCCTACAATGAGCAGTTCTTC.

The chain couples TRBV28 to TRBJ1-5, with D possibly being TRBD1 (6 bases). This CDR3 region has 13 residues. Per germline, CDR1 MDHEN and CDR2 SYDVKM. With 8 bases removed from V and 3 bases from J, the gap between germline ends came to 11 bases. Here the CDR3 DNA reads TGTGCCAGCGGGAACAGGGTCAATCAGCCCCAGCATTTT. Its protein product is CASGNRVNQPQHF.

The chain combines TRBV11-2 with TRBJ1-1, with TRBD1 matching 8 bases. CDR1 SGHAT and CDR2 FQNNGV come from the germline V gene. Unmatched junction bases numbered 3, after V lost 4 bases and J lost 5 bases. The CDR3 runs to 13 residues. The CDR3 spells CASSSQGATEAFF. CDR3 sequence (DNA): TGTGCCAGCAGCTCCCAGGGGGCGACTGAAGCTTTCTTT.

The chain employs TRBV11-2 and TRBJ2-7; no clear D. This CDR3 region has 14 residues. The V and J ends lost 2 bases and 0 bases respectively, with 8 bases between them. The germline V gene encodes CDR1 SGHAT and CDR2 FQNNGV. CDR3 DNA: TGTGCCAGCAGCTTAACAGATAGCTCCTACGAGCAGTACTTC. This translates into CASSLTDSSYEQYF.

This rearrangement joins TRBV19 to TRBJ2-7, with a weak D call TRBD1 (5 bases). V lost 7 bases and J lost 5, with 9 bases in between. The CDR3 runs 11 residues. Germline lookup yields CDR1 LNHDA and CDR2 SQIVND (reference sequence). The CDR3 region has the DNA TGTGCCAGTATCGTCAGGGACGAGCAGTACTTC. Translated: CASIVRDEQYF.

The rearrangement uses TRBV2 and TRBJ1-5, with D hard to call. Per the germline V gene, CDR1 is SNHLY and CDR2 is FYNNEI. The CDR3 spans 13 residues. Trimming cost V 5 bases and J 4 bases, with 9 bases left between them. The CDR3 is CASSMEGNQPQHF. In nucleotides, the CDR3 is TGTGCCAGCAGTATGGAGGGAAATCAGCCCCAGCATTTT.

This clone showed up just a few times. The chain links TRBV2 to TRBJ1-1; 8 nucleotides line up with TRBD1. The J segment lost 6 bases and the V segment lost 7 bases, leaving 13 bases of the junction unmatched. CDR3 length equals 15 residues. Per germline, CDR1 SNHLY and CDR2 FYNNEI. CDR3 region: CASNTLARGRAEAFF. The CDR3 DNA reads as TGTGCCAGCAATACTCTCGCCAGGGGGCGGGCTGAAGCTTTCTTT. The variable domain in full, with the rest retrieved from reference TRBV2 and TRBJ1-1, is EPEVTQTPSHQVTQMGQEVILRCVPISNHLYFYWYRQILGQKVEFLVSFYNNEISEKSEIFDDQFSVERPDGSNFTLKIRSTKLEDSAMYFCASNTLARGRAEAFFGQGTRLTVV.

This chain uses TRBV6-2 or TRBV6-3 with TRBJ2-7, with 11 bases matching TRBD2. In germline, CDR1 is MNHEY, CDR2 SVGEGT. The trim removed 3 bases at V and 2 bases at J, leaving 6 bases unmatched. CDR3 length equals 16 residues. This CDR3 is CASSYLSGRVTYEQYF. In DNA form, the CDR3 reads TGTGCCAGCAGTTATCTTAGCGGGAGGGTTACCTACGAGCAGTACTTC.

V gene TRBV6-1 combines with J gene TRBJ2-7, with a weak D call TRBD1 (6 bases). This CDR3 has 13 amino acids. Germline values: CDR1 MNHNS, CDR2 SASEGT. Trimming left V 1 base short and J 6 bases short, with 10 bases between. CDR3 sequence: CASSEEGVTEQYF. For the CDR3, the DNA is TGTGCCAGCAGTGAAGAGGGGGTTACCGAGCAGTACTTC.

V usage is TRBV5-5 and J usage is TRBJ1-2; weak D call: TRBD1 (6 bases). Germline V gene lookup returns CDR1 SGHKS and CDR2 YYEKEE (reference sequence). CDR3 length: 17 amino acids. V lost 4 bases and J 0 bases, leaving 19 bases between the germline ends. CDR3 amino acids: CASSTLPGTLANYGYTF. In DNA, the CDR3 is TGTGCCAGCAGCACCCTACCCGGGACATTAGCTAACTATGGCTACACCTTC.

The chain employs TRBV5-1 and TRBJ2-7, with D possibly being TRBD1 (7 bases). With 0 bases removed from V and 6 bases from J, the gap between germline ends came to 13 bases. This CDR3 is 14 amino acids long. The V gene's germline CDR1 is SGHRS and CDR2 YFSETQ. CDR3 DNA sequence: TGCGCCAGCAGCTTGGACGTTCAGGGGGGCGAGCAGTACTTC. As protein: CASSLDVQGGEQYF.